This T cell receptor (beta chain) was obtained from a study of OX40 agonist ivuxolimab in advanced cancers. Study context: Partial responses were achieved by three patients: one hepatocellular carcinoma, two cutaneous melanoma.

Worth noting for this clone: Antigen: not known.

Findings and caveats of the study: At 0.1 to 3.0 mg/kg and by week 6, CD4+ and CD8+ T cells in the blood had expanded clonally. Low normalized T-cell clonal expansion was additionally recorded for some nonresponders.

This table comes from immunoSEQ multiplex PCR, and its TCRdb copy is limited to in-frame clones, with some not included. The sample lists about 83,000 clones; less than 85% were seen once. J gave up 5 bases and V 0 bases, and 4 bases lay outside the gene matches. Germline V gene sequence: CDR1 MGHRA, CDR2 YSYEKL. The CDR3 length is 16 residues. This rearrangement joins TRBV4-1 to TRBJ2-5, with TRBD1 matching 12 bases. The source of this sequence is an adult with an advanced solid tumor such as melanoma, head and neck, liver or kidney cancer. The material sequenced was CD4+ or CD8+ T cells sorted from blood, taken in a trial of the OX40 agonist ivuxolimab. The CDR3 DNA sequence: TGCGCCAGCAGCCAAGATCAGGGACAGGGGGCCGAGACCCAGTACTTC. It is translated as CASSQDQGQGAETQYF.